This TCR beta chain came from a study of CD8+CD57+ T cells in acquired aplastic anemia. Genomic DNA constituted the template upon which TCR beta VDJ and CDR3 profiling was performed. TCRdb re-called the reads through MiXCR, storing one row per CDR3 protein. The sample includes about 190,000 distinct CDR3 sequences, approximately 52% of them seen just once. Germline-derived CDR1 and CDR2 are SGHRS and YFSETQ. V was shortened by 0 bases and J by 4 bases, with 12 bases between the two germline ends. This CDR3 spans 15 amino acids. Specimen: sorted CD4+, CD8+, or CD8+CD57+ T cells (not recorded which) from PBMCs. V usage is TRBV5-1 and J usage is TRBJ2-3; possibly TRBD1 for D (6 bases). The TCR was taken from a human donor in good health, serving as a control. CDR3 region: CASSLGGLLADTQYF. In DNA form, the CDR3 reads TGCGCCAGCAGCTTGGGGGGGCTGTTGGCAGATACGCAGTATTTT.